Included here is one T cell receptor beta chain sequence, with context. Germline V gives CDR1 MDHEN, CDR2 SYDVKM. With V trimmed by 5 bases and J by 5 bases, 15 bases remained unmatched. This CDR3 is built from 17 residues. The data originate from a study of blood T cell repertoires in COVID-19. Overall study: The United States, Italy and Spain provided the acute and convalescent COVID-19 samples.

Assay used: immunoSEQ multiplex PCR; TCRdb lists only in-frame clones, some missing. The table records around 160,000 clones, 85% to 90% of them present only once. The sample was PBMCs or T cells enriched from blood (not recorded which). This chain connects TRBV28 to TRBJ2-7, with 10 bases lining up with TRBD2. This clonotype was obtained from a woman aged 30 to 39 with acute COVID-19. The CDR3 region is CASSPFRLYSGRNEQYF. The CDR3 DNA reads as TGTGCCAGCAGTCCTTTCCGCTTATATAGCGGGAGGAACGAGCAGTACTTC.